This entry lists 27 T cell receptor beta chains sequenced from one sample in a study of blood T cell repertoires in COVID-19. The data were produced by immunoSEQ multiplex PCR, yet TCRdb's version contains in-frame clones alone and is incomplete. The repertoire holds roughly 220,000 clones, roughly nine tenths seen once, with roughly 10% in the top ten. Sequencing input: peripheral blood. These receptors all stem from a woman in her 50s with COVID-19, enrolled during active disease.

V and J are TRBV19 and TRBJ1-1, with D perhaps TRBD1 (5 bases). CDR1 is LNHDA and CDR2 is SQIVND in the germline V gene (reference sequence). Trimming cost V 7 bases and J 7 bases, with 16 bases left between them. The CDR3 runs to 13 residues. The CDR3 spells CASTPGGIIEAFF. In DNA, the CDR3 is TGTGCCAGTACCCCGGGGGGGATAATTGAAGCTTTCTTT.

The chain recombines TRBV10-3 with TRBJ1-5, with D perhaps TRBD1 (6 bases). The germline gives CDR1 ENHRY, CDR2 SYGVKD. V lost 7 bases, J lost 3 bases, and 16 bases lay in between. The CDR3 length is 15 residues. CDR3 residues: CAIKGGTGTNQPQHF. CDR3 coding DNA: TGTGCCATCAAAGGGGGAACAGGGACCAATCAGCCCCAGCATTTT.

In this sample, this clone turned up once. The V call is TRBV7-6, the J call TRBJ1-6; 8 positions match TRBD1. V trimming: 0 bases; J trimming: 5 bases; junction bases outside the gene matches: 3. The germline V gene has CDR1 SGHVS and CDR2 FNYEAQ. The CDR3 totals 16 residues. CDR3 DNA sequence: TGTGCCAGCAGCTTAGCGACAGGGGCCGATAATTCACCCCTCCACTTT. Translating gives CASSLATGADNSPLHF.

This rearrangement joins TRBV15 to TRBJ1-5, with a weak D call TRBD1 (6 bases). The CDR3 is 15 residues long. Germline V gene lookup returns CDR1 LNHNV and CDR2 YYDKDF (reference sequence). The V end was cut by 2 bases, the J end by 5 bases, with 13 bases between. CDR3 loop: CATSRPTGRDQPQHF. Here the CDR3 DNA reads TGTGCCACCAGCAGACCTACAGGGAGAGATCAGCCCCAGCATTTT.

V and J are TRBV2 and TRBJ1-3; D uncertain. Per the germline V gene, CDR1 is SNHLY and CDR2 is FYNNEI. V was clipped by 3 bases and J by 3 bases, with 15 bases between them. The CDR3 is made up of 16 amino acids. The chain's CDR3 is CASSDQETPFGNTIYF. CDR3 nucleotides: TGTGCCAGCAGTGATCAGGAAACCCCTTTTGGAAACACCATATATTTT.

To note about this clone: Other DNA sequences of this sample code for an identical CDR3. This chain uses TRBV3-1 (or the pseudogene TRBV3-2) with TRBJ2-7; D is unclear. Trimming pared 1 base from V and 1 base from J, leaving 5 bases between. CDR1 and CDR2 (germline): LGHDT, YNNKEL (reference sequence). This CDR3 has 13 residues. Here the CDR3 reads CASSQAGSYEQYF. CDR3 in DNA: TGTGCCAGCAGCCAAGCCGGTTCCTACGAGCAGTACTTC.

The V call is TRBV7-6, the J call TRBJ2-2; D is unclear. The CDR3 sequence is 13 residues long. Germline CDR1 reads SGHVS; CDR2 reads FNYEAQ. The V and J ends lost 5 bases and 5 bases respectively, with 9 bases between them. The CDR3, as DNA: TGTGCCAGCAGCCCGACTTATACCGGGGAGCTGTTTTTT. Protein product: CASSPTYTGELFF.

The chain uses TRBV3-1 (or the pseudogene TRBV3-2) and TRBJ2-5; TRBD2 matches 7 bases. Per germline, CDR1 LGHDT and CDR2 YNNKEL (reference sequence). The CDR3 is 15 amino acids. Trimming cost V 3 bases and J 5 bases; bases outside gene matches: 9. The CDR3 sequence: CASSHRDLGGETQYF. The CDR3 DNA is TGTGCCAGCAGCCACCGGGACTTGGGAGGGGAGACCCAGTACTTC.

The chain is built from TRBV5-6 and TRBJ1-4; D unclear. V shed 0 bases and J shed 7 bases, with 10 bases lying between them. The CDR3 loop spans 14 amino acids. Germline loops: CDR1 SGHDT, CDR2 YYEEEE. CDR3 bases: TGTGCCAGCAGCTTGGTCGGGTCCATTGAAAAACTGTTTTTT. Translated: CASSLVGSIEKLFF. The full variable domain, completed using reference TRBV5-6 and TRBJ1-4, is DAGVTQSPTHLIKTRGQQVTLRCSPKSGHDTVSWYQQALGQGPQFIFQYYEEEERQRGNFPDRFSGHQFPNYSSELNVNALLLGDSALYLCASSLVGSIEKLFFGSGTQLSVL.

The chain is built from TRBV28 and TRBJ1-1; no clear D gene. Trimming left V 3 bases short and J 0 bases short, with 14 bases between. The germline CDR1 and CDR2 sequences are MDHEN and SYDVKM. This CDR3 spans 16 amino acids. The chain's CDR3 is CASSFRPRNMNTEAFF. CDR3 sequence (DNA): TGTGCCAGCAGTTTTCGCCCGCGAAATATGAACACTGAAGCTTTCTTT.

The genes are TRBV6-6 and TRBJ1-2; the D gene is possibly TRBD1 (6 bases). The CDR3 has 13 amino acids. Trimming shortened V by 6 bases and J by 3 bases, and 11 bases separated the two germline ends. Germline CDR1 MNHNY, CDR2 SVGAGI (reference sequence). CDR3 in amino acids: CASSPQGYYGYTF. The CDR3 bases are TGTGCCAGCAGCCCCCAGGGGTACTATGGCTACACCTTC.

The V gene is TRBV19, the J gene TRBJ2-7, with D possibly being TRBD1 (6 bases). CDR3 length: 14 amino acids. Trimming took 3 bases from V and 3 from J, leaving 12 bases between them. Germline CDR1 and CDR2: LNHDA and SQIVND (reference sequence). The CDR3 is CASSIVTGSYEQYF. The DNA for the CDR3 is TGTGCCAGTAGTATCGTGACAGGAAGCTACGAGCAGTACTTC.

The chain has TRBV7-3 and TRBJ2-1, with TRBD1 matching over 9 bases. This CDR3 is built from 12 residues. Germline CDR1 and CDR2: SGHTA and FQGTGA. V gave up 4 bases and J gave up 11 bases; unmatched junction bases: 3. The CDR3 DNA reads TGTGCCAGCAGCTCCGGGACAGGGAAGCAGTTCTTC. Protein product: CASSSGTGKQFF.

The table lists this clone with a few counts. This sequence joins TRBV6-1 and TRBJ1-5; no clear D. This CDR3 comprises 14 residues. In germline, CDR1 is MNHNS, CDR2 SASEGT. Trimming cost V 2 bases and J 3 bases, with 8 bases left between them. The DNA of the CDR3 is TGTGCCAGCAGTGAACTAGGTATCAATCAGCCCCAGCATTTT. The encoded protein is CASSELGINQPQHF.

The CDR3 coding sequence is TGTGCCAGCAGACCACCCTTCCTAGCGGGGGACGAGTTAGATACGCAGTATTTT. This translates into CASRPPFLAGDELDTQYF. V usage is TRBV11-3 and J usage is TRBJ2-3; 10 bases agree with TRBD2. CDR1 is SGHNT and CDR2 is YENEEA in the germline V gene. This CDR3 is 18 amino acids long. J was trimmed by 5 bases and V by 6 bases; bases with no gene match: 17.

The chain links TRBV15 to TRBJ1-4; D is perhaps TRBD1 (6 bases). CDR1 is LNHNV, CDR2 YYDKDF, per germline (reference sequence). Trimming took off 4 bases at V and 8 bases at J, with 11 bases between the two ends. This CDR3 is built from 13 residues. CDR3 residues: CATSTQGREKLFF. CDR3 DNA sequence: TGTGCCACCAGCACACAGGGTAGAGAAAAACTGTTTTTT. Supplemented by reference TRBV15 and TRBJ1-4, the full variable domain reads DAMVIQNPRYQVTQFGKPVTLSCSQTLNHNVMYWYQQKSSQAPKLLFHYYDKDFNNEADTPDNFQSRRPNTSFCFLDIRSPGLGDTAMYLCATSTQGREKLFFGSGTQLSVL.

The rearrangement joins TRBV9 to TRBJ1-4; perhaps TRBD1 as D (5 bases). Trimming shortened V by 4 bases and J by 8 bases, and 15 bases separated the two germline ends. There are 14 residues in the CDR3. Germline assignment: CDR1 SGDLS and CDR2 YYNGEE. CDR3 nucleotide sequence: TGTGCCAGCAGCCCCCTCCTGGGGGGGGAAAAACTGTTTTTT. This translates into CASSPLLGGEKLFF.

The chain is built from TRBV10-3 and TRBJ1-5; D ambiguous. This CDR3 spans 13 amino acids. Trimming cost V 6 bases and J 5 bases, with 11 bases left between them. Germline values: CDR1 ENHRY, CDR2 SYGVKD. The CDR3 DNA is TGTGCCATCAGGAGTGACGCGGATCAGCCCCAGCATTTT. It yields the protein CAIRSDADQPQHF.

A few counts support this clone. The chain is built from TRBV19 and TRBJ2-2; the D is unclear. The CDR3 spans 12 residues. Looked up from germline, CDR1 is LNHDA and CDR2 is SQIVND (reference sequence). The V and J ends lost 10 bases and 0 bases respectively, with 6 bases between them. CDR3 sequence: CATKTNTGELFF. The CDR3 coding sequence is TGTGCCACTAAGACGAACACCGGGGAGCTGTTTTTT.

The chain links TRBV5-4 to TRBJ2-2; 10 bases match TRBD1. J gave up 4 bases and V 3 bases, and 3 bases lay outside the gene matches. The CDR3 runs 15 residues. Germline V lookup: CDR1 SGHNT, CDR2 YYREEE (reference sequence). The CDR3 nucleotides are TGTGCCAGCAGCTGGGGACAGGGGCGCACCGGGGAGCTGTTTTTT. Translated, it gives CASSWGQGRTGELFF.

This chain connects TRBV2 to TRBJ2-5, with 9 bases that match TRBD1. The germline V gene encodes CDR1 SNHLY and CDR2 FYNNEI. The CDR3 covers 16 residues. The trim removed 7 bases at V and 4 bases at J, leaving 13 bases unmatched. The CDR3 region is CASNSVQGAPGETQYF. The CDR3 region has the DNA TGTGCCAGCAACTCGGTACAGGGGGCCCCAGGAGAGACCCAGTACTTC.

This clone has more than one count but fewer than ten. The CDR3 nucleotides read TGTGCCAGCCCTAGGACAGGGGGCGATGGCTACACCTTC. Protein product: CASPRTGGDGYTF. The rearrangement uses TRBV5-6 and TRBJ1-2; the match to TRBD1 covers 11 bases. Trimming removed 7 bases from V and 6 bases from J; junction bases left unmatched: 5. Per the germline V gene, CDR1 is SGHDT and CDR2 is YYEEEE. This CDR3 contains 13 residues.

V gene TRBV10-3 combines with J gene TRBJ1-1; 9 bases are a match to TRBD1. Per germline, CDR1 ENHRY and CDR2 SYGVKD. V shed 3 bases, J shed 2 bases, and the junction held 4 bases outside the gene matches. The CDR3 length is 15 residues. CDR3 amino acids: CAISDLDRGNTEAFF. In nucleotides, the CDR3 is TGTGCCATCAGTGACCTGGACAGGGGTAACACTGAAGCTTTCTTT.

The V call is TRBV9, the J call TRBJ1-5, with 9 positions matching TRBD1. Germline trimming cut 3 bases from V and 2 bases from J; bases unmatched to any gene: 6. CDR3 length: 16 amino acids. Germline-derived CDR1 and CDR2 are SGDLS and YYNGEE. CDR3 sequence reads: CASSAGTGRGNQPQHF. The CDR3 nucleotides read TGTGCCAGCAGCGCTGGGACAGGGAGGGGCAATCAGCCCCAGCATTTT.

This chain links TRBV28 with TRBJ2-1, with TRBD2 matching 12 bases. Germline V gene sequence: CDR1 MDHEN, CDR2 SYDVKM. Trimming at V came to 6 bases and at J to 7 bases, leaving 7 bases not matched to a gene. The CDR3 sequence is 15 residues long. CDR3: CASSFLAGGRNEQFF. The CDR3, as DNA: TGTGCCAGCAGCTTCCTAGCGGGGGGGCGAAATGAGCAGTTCTTC.

V gene TRBV30 combines with J gene TRBJ1-2, with D perhaps TRBD1 (5 bases). Deletions cut 5 bases from V and 4 bases from J, with 14 bases between. This CDR3 has 13 amino acids. Per germline, CDR1 GTSNPN and CDR2 SVGIG (reference sequence). The CDR3 here is CAWSKGQVYGYTF. The CDR3 DNA is TGTGCCTGGTCCAAGGGGCAGGTCTATGGCTACACCTTC.

This rearrangement joins TRBV4-1 to TRBJ1-2; D possibly corresponds to TRBD1 (6 bases). Germline V CDR1 and CDR2: MGHRA, YSYEKL. V was pared by 0 bases and J by 5 bases, with 19 bases between. This CDR3 contains 17 residues. The CDR3 protein is CASSQDTLTGSPYGYTF. The DNA of the CDR3 is TGCGCCAGCAGCCAAGATACGCTCACAGGGTCCCCTTATGGCTACACCTTC.